This T cell receptor (beta chain) was captured by sequencing in a study of blood T cells in healthy people across ages. A sample-barcoded 5' primer and a J-beta primer mix were used in a second PCR of roughly 6 to 12 cycles. TCRdb reprocessed the 5' RACE reads with MiXCR, giving one entry per CDR3 protein. The top ten clones hold around 0.75% of a sample with over a million distinct CDR3 sequences, around 25% of them seen once. A remark on this clonotype: No antigen is known for it.

Notes on the study in general: Samples with more naive T cells showed higher observed beta diversity.

These sequences were also reported in another study, on T cells of mothers and their children.

Material: blood. This sequence was found in a girl aged 2 to 10 in good health.

CDR3 coding DNA: TGCAGTGCTAGAGATCCCTTGGGGACTAGCCTCTACGAGCAGTACTTC. Amino acids: CSARDPLGTSLYEQYF. The chain uses TRBV20-1 and TRBJ2-7; 9 nucleotides align to TRBD2. CDR3 size: 16 residues. J gave up 3 bases and V 0 bases, and 9 bases lay outside the gene matches. Germline V gives CDR1 DFQATT, CDR2 SNEGSKA (reference sequence).